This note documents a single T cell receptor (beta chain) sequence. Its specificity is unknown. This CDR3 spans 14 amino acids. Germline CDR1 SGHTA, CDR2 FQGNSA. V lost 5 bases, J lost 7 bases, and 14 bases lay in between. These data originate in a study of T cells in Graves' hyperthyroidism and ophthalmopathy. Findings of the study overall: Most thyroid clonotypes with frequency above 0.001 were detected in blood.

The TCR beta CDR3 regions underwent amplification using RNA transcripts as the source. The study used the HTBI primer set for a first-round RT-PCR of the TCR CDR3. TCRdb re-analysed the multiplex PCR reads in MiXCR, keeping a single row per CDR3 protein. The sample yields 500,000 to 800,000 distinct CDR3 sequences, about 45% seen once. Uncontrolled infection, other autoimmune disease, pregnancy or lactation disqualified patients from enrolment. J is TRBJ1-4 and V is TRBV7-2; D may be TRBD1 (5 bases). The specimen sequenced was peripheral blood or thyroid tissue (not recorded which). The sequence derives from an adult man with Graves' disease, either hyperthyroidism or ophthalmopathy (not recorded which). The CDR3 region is CASSPSGASEKLFF. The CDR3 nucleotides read TGTGCCAGCAGCCCCAGCGGGGCTAGTGAAAAACTGTTTTTT.